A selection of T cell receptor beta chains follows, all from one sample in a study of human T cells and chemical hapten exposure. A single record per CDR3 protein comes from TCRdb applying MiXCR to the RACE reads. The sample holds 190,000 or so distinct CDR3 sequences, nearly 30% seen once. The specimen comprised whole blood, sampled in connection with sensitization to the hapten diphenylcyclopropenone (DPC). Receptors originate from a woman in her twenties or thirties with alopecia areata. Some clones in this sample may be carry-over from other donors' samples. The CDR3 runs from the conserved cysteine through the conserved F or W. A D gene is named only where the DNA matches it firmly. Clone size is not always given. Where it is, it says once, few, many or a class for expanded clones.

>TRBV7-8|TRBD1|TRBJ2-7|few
TGTGCCAGCAGTCTTCGACAGGGACGCAACGAGCAGTACTTC
CASSLRQGRNEQYF
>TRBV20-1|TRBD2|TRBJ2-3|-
TGCAGTGCGTACCCGGGACTAGGTTCGGATACGCAGTATTTT
CSAYPGLGSDTQYF
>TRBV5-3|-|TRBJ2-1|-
TGTGCCAGAAGCTTGGTGGAAAGAGCGGACGACTACAATGAGCAGTTCTTC
CARSLVERADDYNEQFF
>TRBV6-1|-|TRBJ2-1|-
TGTGCCAGCAGTGCCAGGGATGAGCAGTTCTTC
CASSARDEQFF
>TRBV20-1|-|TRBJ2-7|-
TGCAGTGCTTACGGGGGCAGGGACGAGCAGTACTTC
CSAYGGRDEQYF
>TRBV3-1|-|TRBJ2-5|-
TGTGCCAGCAGCCAAGTTTCGGTAGAGACCCAGTACTTC
CASSQVSVETQYF
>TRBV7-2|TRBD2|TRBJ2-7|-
TGTGCCAGCAGCTTAGGACTAGCGGGAAGAACGATCTACGAGCAGTACTTC
CASSLGLAGRTIYEQYF
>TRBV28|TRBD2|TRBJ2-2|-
TGTGCCAGCAGTTTGGAGAGTACCGGGACTAAGTCCGGGGAGCTGTTTTTT
CASSLESTGTKSGELFF
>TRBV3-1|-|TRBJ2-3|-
TGTGCCAGCAGCCAAGTGGGGTATACGCAGTATTTT
CASSQVGYTQYF
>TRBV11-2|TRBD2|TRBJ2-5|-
TGTGCCAGCAGCGTAGAGAGACTAGCGGGAGAAATTGGGACCCAGTACTTC
CASSVERLAGEIGTQYF
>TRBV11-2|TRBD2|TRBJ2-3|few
TGTGCCAGCGGTCCCGGGACTAGCGGGAGGCTCCCAGATACGCAGTATTTT
CASGPGTSGRLPDTQYF
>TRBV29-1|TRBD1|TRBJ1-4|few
TGCAGCGCTGGGACAGGGGGTGAAAAACTGTTTTTT
CSAGTGGEKLFF
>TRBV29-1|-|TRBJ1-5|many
TGCAGCGTTCTCGATAGCAATCAGCCCCAGCATTTT
CSVLDSNQPQHF
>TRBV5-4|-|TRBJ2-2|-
TGTGCCAGCAGCCGCAATGGACAGACGAACACCGGGGAGCTGTTTTTT
CASSRNGQTNTGELFF
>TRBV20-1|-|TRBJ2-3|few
TGCAGTGCTAGTTACGGGATGGGCACAGATACGCAGTATTTT
CSASYGMGTDTQYF
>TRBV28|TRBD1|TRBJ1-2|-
TGTGCCAGCAGATCTCTGGGACAGGGAACCAACAGCTATGGCTACACCTTC
CASRSLGQGTNSYGYTF
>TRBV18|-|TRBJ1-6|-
TGTGCCAGCTCGACCATGGCAGGGCTTGATTCACCCCTCCACTTT
CASSTMAGLDSPLHF
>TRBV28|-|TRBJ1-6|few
TGTGCCAGCAGAACCACAGGCGCCCTCCACTTT
CASRTTGALHF
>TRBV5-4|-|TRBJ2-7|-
TGTGCCAGCAGCCGGGGGCTGGACTCCTACGAGCAGTACTTC
CASSRGLDSYEQYF
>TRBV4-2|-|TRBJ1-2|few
TGTGCCAGCAGCCAAGAGGAGGAGGGTGGCTACACCTTC
CASSQEEEGGYTF
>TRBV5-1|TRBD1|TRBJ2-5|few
TGCGCCAGCTGCTTAGGACAGGGTGCGACCCAGTACTTC
CASCLGQGATQYF
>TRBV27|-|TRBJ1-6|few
TGTGCCAGCAGTTTACAGCCTTCGGGAGGGGTTAGCGCACCCCTCCACTTT
CASSLQPSGGVSAPLHF
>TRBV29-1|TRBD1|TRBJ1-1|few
TGCAGCGCCTCCGGGACAGCCGTTCACACTGAAGCTTTCTTT
CSASGTAVHTEAFF
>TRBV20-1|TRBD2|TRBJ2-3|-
TGCAGTGCTAGCCCCATGGGCGGGAGGTCAGATACGCAGTATTTT
CSASPMGGRSDTQYF
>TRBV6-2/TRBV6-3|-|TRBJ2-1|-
TGTGCCAGCAGTTCCCCCGGGACACTCGGTGAGCAGTTCTTC
CASSSPGTLGEQFF
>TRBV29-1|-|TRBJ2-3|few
TGCAGCGTTGGTGATTACACAGATACGCAGTATTTT
CSVGDYTDTQYF
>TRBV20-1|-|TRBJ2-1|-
TGCAGTGCTAGAGGTCGTAGATCCTCCTCCTACAATGAGCAGTTCTTC
CSARGRRSSSYNEQFF
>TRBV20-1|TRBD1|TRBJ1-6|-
TGCAGTGTTCCGGGACAGGGCGGGAATTCACCCCTCCACTTT
CSVPGQGGNSPLHF
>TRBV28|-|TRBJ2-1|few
TGTGCCAGCAGTTTCGGTCACAGTACCTACAATGAGCAGTTCTTC
CASSFGHSTYNEQFF
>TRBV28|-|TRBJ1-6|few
TGTGCCAGCAGTTTAGAGGGAGAAGAATGGAATTCACCCCTCCACTTT
CASSLEGEEWNSPLHF
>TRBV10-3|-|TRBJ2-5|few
TGTGCCATCAGTGAGGGCACAGGGTTTCTGTCGGAGACCCAGTACTTC
CAISEGTGFLSETQYF
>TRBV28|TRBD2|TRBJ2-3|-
TGTGCCAGCAGTTTAGGGGCGAGCGGGAGGGCCGGGACAGATACGCAGTATTTT
CASSLGASGRAGTDTQYF
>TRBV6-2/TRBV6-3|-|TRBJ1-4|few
TGTGCCAGCAGTAAGGACCTTCTGAGTGAAAAACTGTTTTTT
CASSKDLLSEKLFF
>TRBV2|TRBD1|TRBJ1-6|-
TGTGCCAGCAGGGACAGGGAGAATTCACCCCTCCACTTT
CASRDRENSPLHF
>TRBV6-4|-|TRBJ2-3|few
TGTGCCAGCAGTGACTCTTACAGCACAGATACGCAGTATTTT
CASSDSYSTDTQYF
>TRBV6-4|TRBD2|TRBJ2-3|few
TGTGCCAGCACCCCCCGCCCGGGGAGCGGGGGTCTGTATTTT
CASTPRPGSGGLYF
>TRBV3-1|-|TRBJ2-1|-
TGTGCCAGCAGCCTACTAGTGAATGAGCAGTTCTTC
CASSLLVNEQFF
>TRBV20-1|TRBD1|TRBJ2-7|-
TGCAGTGCCAAGACAGGGGGAGTGGGGGTCTACGAGCAGTACTTC
CSAKTGGVGVYEQYF
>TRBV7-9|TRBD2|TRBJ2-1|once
TGTGCCAGCAGCCTCAGTCCCGGGAGGTCCTACAATGAGCAGTTCTTC
CASSLSPGRSYNEQFF
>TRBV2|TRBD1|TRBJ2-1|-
TGTTCCAGCAGACCGGGACAGGGAGTTTATGAGCAGTTCTTC
CSSRPGQGVYEQFF
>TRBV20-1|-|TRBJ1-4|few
TGCAGTGCTAGAGTAGGGACGGAGGAAAAACTGTTTTTT
CSARVGTEEKLFF
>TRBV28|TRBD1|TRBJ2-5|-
TGTGCCAGCAGTCGACAAGGACAGGGCCAAGAGACCCAGTACTTC
CASSRQGQGQETQYF
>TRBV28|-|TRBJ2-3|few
TGTGCCAGCAGTCTTCCTAGCACAGATACGCAGTATTTT
CASSLPSTDTQYF
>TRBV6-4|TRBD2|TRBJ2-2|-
TGTGCCAGTCTAAGCGGGAAAGACACCGGGGAGCTGTTTTTT
CASLSGKDTGELFF
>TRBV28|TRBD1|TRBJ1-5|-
TGTGCCAGCAGTAAAACGGACAGGCTTGCGCATTTT
CASSKTDRLAHF
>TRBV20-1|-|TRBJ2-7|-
TGCAGTGCCAATACTCCAGCCGACGAGCAGTACTTC
CSANTPADEQYF
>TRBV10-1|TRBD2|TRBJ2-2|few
TGCGCCAGCATCCGGGCGGGGGACCTAAACACCGGGGAGCTGTTTTTT
CASIRAGDLNTGELFF
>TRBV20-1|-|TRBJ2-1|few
TGCAGTGCTAGAGATAGGGAGGGAAAGGGGGGCGGGCAGTTCTTC
CSARDREGKGGGQFF
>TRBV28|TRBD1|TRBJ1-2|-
TGTGCCAGCAGAACCGGGACAGGGGGGCCCTATGGCTACACCTTC
CASRTGTGGPYGYTF
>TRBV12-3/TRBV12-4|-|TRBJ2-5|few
TGTGCCAGCAGTCCCCTATCCCAAGAGACCCAGTACTTC
CASSPLSQETQYF
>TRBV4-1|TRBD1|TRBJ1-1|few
TGCGCCAGCAGCACCGGACAGGGGGCGCGCACTGAAGCTTTCTTT
CASSTGQGARTEAFF
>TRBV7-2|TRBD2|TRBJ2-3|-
TGTGCCAGCAGCTTAGGCAGCGGGGGCACAGATACGCAGTATTTT
CASSLGSGGTDTQYF
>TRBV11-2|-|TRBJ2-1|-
TGTGCCAGCAGCTCCTACAGCGAGAACAATGAGCAGTTCTTC
CASSSYSENNEQFF
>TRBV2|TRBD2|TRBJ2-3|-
TGTGCCAGCAAGGAACCAGCGGGGGCAGATACGCAGTATTTT
CASKEPAGADTQYF